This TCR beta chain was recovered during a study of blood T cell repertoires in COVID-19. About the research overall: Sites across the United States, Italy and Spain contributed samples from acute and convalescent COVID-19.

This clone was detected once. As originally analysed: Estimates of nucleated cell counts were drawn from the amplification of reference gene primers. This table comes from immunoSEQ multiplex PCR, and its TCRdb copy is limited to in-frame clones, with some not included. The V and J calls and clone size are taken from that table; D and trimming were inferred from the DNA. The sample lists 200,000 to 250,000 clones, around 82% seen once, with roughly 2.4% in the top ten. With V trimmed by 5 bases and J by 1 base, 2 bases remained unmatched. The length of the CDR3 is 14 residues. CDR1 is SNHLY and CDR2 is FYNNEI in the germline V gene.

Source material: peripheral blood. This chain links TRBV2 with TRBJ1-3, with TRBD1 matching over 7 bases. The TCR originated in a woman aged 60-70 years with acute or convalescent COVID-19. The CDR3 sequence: CASSPQGSGNTIYF. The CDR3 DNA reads TGTGCCAGCAGTCCACAGGGGTCTGGAAACACCATATATTTT.